The rows below give T cell receptor beta chains drawn from one sample of a study of T-cell reconstitution after alpha-beta-depleted transplantation in children. TCRdb re-analysed the PCR reads in MiXCR, keeping a single row per CDR3 protein. The sample includes roughly 790,000 distinct CDR3 sequences, roughly 15% of them seen just once. The sample in question was PBMCs, mostly from graft donor cells, obtained 360 days after TCRalphabeta/CD19-depleted stem cell transplant. The receptor source for this set is a male patient younger than 18 who had a stem cell transplant for acute lymphoblastic leukemia, so the T cells may come from the graft donor. Each CDR3 is given with its conserved first and last residue. Each record gives: clone size, J gene, V gene, D gene, CDR3 protein, CDR3 DNA. A D gene is named only where the DNA matches it firmly. A row's size may be missing; if present it is once, few, many or a size class.

>few|TRBJ2-4|TRBV9|.
CASSIRKYF
TGTGCCAGCAGCATCCGAAAGTACTTC
>few|TRBJ2-2|TRBV12-3/TRBV12-4|.
CASIRPTGDTGELFF
TGTGCCAGCATTAGGCCCACGGGTGACACCGGGGAGCTGTTTTTT
>.|TRBJ2-2|TRBV6-2/TRBV6-3|.
CATLFGLNTGELFF
TGTGCCACCCTCTTTGGGCTGAACACCGGGGAGCTGTTTTTT
>.|TRBJ2-7|TRBV5-6|.
CASSLWSGNGPYEQYF
TGTGCCAGCAGCTTGTGGTCGGGGAATGGCCCCTACGAGCAGTACTTC
>few|TRBJ1-6|TRBV15|.
CATSRLESYNSPLHF
TGTGCCACCAGCAGGTTGGAATCCTATAATTCACCCCTCCACTTT
>few|TRBJ1-1|TRBV4-1|TRBD1
CASSQVQLTYTGDTEAFF
TGCGCCAGCAGCCAAGTACAATTGACTTATACAGGGGACACTGAAGCTTTCTTT
>.|TRBJ2-7|TRBV11-1|.
CASSPQGSGIYYEQYF
TGTGCCAGCAGCCCCCAAGGTAGCGGTATATACTACGAGCAGTACTTC
>.|TRBJ2-3|TRBV28|.
CASSYSAGRTDTQYF
TGTGCCAGCAGTTACTCCGCGGGAAGGACAGATACGCAGTATTTT
>many|TRBJ2-2|TRBV4-1|TRBD1
CASSQLTGSNTGELFF
TGCGCCAGCAGCCAGCTGACAGGGAGTAACACCGGGGAGCTGTTTTTT
>many|TRBJ2-4|TRBV20-1|TRBD2
CSARDGLAGLWNIQYF
TGCAGTGCTAGAGATGGACTAGCGGGACTCTGGAACATTCAGTACTTC
>few|TRBJ2-3|TRBV4-1|TRBD1
CASSPLRQGRTDTQYF
TGCGCCAGCAGCCCCCTACGACAGGGTAGGACAGATACGCAGTATTTT
>many|TRBJ2-2|TRBV7-8|.
CASSLSGPNTGELFF
TGTGCCAGCAGCTTATCCGGGCCTAACACCGGGGAGCTGTTTTTT
>few|TRBJ2-4|TRBV12-3/TRBV12-4|.
CASSLAGDLAKNIQYF
TGTGCCAGCAGTTTAGCCGGAGATCTAGCCAAAAACATTCAGTACTTC
>.|TRBJ2-5|TRBV7-9|TRBD1
CASSLAGQGARETQYF
TGTGCCAGCAGCTTAGCCGGACAGGGGGCGCGGGAGACCCAGTACTTC
>.|TRBJ2-7|TRBV3-1|.
CASSNPSRGNYEQYF
TGTGCCAGCAGCAACCCAAGCAGGGGCAACTACGAGCAGTACTTC
>few|TRBJ1-4|TRBV5-1|TRBD1
CASSPATGVREKLFF
TGCGCCAGCAGCCCGGCGACAGGGGTACGTGAAAAACTGTTTTTT
>few|TRBJ2-2|TRBV5-1|.
CASRGQGPANTGELFF
TGCGCCAGCAGGGGTCAGGGGCCAGCGAACACCGGGGAGCTGTTTTTT
>many|TRBJ2-1|TRBV11-1|.
CASSLNRLYNEQFF
TGTGCCAGCAGCTTAAACCGGCTTTACAATGAGCAGTTCTTC
>few|TRBJ2-7|TRBV5-1|.
CASSLAAPSSYEQYF
TGCGCCAGCAGCTTGGCGGCGCCGAGCTCCTACGAGCAGTACTTC
>.|TRBJ2-3|TRBV3-1|TRBD2
CASSQGFIAGGLADTQYF
TGTGCCAGCAGCCAAGGCTTTATAGCGGGAGGGCTTGCAGATACGCAGTATTTT
>many|TRBJ1-5|TRBV27|TRBD1
CASSRGRNQPQHF
TGTGCCAGCAGTAGGGGGCGGAATCAGCCCCAGCATTTT
>.|TRBJ1-4|TRBV11-2|TRBD1
CASQGGASANEKLFF
TGTGCCAGCCAGGGGGGCGCGTCTGCTAATGAAAAACTGTTTTTT
>few|TRBJ2-5|TRBV7-9|.
CASSSRNRVWETQYF
TGTGCCAGCAGCAGCCGGAACAGGGTGTGGGAGACCCAGTACTTC
>once|TRBJ2-7|TRBV20-1|.
CSARSGKSTYEQYF
TGCAGTGCTAGAAGCGGAAAGAGCACCTACGAGCAGTACTTC
>many|TRBJ2-1|TRBV24-1|.
CATSGTRGTVYNEQFF
TGTGCCACCAGTGGAACCCGCGGGACAGTTTACAATGAGCAGTTCTTC
>many|TRBJ2-1|TRBV5-1|.
CASSLGFLEQFF
TGCGCCAGCAGCTTGGGGTTCTTAGAGCAGTTCTTC
>.|TRBJ2-7|TRBV20-1|TRBD2
CSASPTSGRSPYEQYF
TGCAGTGCTAGCCCGACTAGCGGGAGGTCACCCTACGAGCAGTACTTC
>few|TRBJ2-7|TRBV7-9|.
CASSPTLGTYEQYF
TGTGCCAGCAGCCCGACATTGGGTACCTACGAGCAGTACTTC
>few|TRBJ2-3|TRBV11-3|TRBD2
CASSDRGSGITDTQYF
TGTGCCAGCAGCGATAGGGGTAGCGGGATCACAGATACGCAGTATTTT
>.|TRBJ1-1|TRBV29-1|.
CSVEDPVKNTEAFF
TGCAGCGTTGAAGATCCAGTCAAGAACACTGAAGCTTTCTTT
>few|TRBJ2-7|TRBV3-1|TRBD2
CASSQDKLAGQSYEQYF
TGTGCCAGCAGCCAAGACAAACTAGCGGGACAATCCTACGAGCAGTACTTC
>many|TRBJ2-7|TRBV4-1|.
CASSQGAGDGSYEQYF
TGCGCCAGCAGCCAAGGGGCTGGGGACGGGTCCTACGAGCAGTACTTC
>.|TRBJ1-5|TRBV2|.
CASSEGWQPQHF
TGTGCCAGCAGTGAAGGGTGGCAGCCCCAGCATTTT
>few|TRBJ2-6|TRBV5-1|.
CASSLEASGANVLTF
TGCGCCAGCAGCTTAGAGGCGTCTGGGGCCAACGTCCTGACTTTC
>.|TRBJ2-3|TRBV2|TRBD2
CATSRLARDTDTQYF
TGTGCCACCTCCAGACTAGCCAGGGACACAGATACGCAGTATTTT
>.|TRBJ2-1|TRBV15|TRBD2
CATSRPAGGTAYNEQFF
TGTGCCACCAGCAGACCAGCGGGAGGGACCGCCTACAATGAGCAGTTCTTC
>many|TRBJ2-3|TRBV29-1|TRBD1
CSVVPGTALNLPSTDTQYF
TGCAGCGTTGTCCCCGGGACAGCCCTTAACCTACCTAGCACAGATACGCAGTATTTT
>few|TRBJ2-7|TRBV5-1|TRBD2
CASSLPRGAGGNEQYF
TGCGCCAGCAGCTTGCCCCGAGGAGCGGGAGGGAATGAGCAGTACTTC
>.|TRBJ2-7|TRBV4-1|TRBD2
CASSRPVGTSEIYEQYF
TGCGCCAGCAGCCGCCCGGTAGGGACTAGCGAAATTTACGAGCAGTACTTC
>.|TRBJ2-7|TRBV19|.
CASSWTGRGEQYF
TGTGCCAGTAGTTGGACAGGGAGGGGCGAGCAGTACTTC
>few|TRBJ2-7|TRBV10-3|.
CAIGAGRPPYEQYF
TGTGCCATCGGCGCAGGAAGGCCTCCCTACGAGCAGTACTTC
>few|TRBJ2-5|TRBV4-1|.
CASSQKGSLYF
TGCGCCAGCAGCCAGAAGGGGTCTCTGTACTTC
>many|TRBJ2-5|TRBV20-1|.
CSARQKQGLGTDF
TGCAGTGCTAGACAGAAACAGGGCCTCGGAACCGACTTC
>few|TRBJ2-1|TRBV4-2|TRBD2
CASSQDYGLAGGGDNEQFF
TGTGCCAGCAGCCAAGATTACGGACTAGCGGGAGGAGGGGACAATGAGCAGTTCTTC
>.|TRBJ1-1|TRBV5-1|.
CASSYGSGVNSEAFF
TGCGCCAGCAGCTATGGATCGGGGGTGAACTCTGAAGCTTTCTTT
>few|TRBJ2-7|TRBV7-9|TRBD2
CASSLRIAGGKYF
TGTGCCAGCAGCTTAAGGATAGCGGGAGGGAAGTACTTC
>.|TRBJ2-1|TRBV5-6|.
CASSFRVGHKYNEQFF
TGTGCCAGCAGCTTTCGGGTGGGACATAAATACAATGAGCAGTTCTTC
>few|TRBJ2-3|TRBV20-1|TRBD2
CSARQGSGPTDTQYF
TGCAGTGCTAGACAGGGTAGCGGGCCCACAGATACGCAGTATTTT
>few|TRBJ2-5|TRBV7-3|TRBD1
CASSPDRGRSKQETQYF
TGTGCCAGCAGCCCAGACAGGGGTCGGTCAAAACAAGAGACCCAGTACTTC